This T cell receptor (beta chain) is drawn from a study of vaccination and CD4 T cells after COVID-19. Study overall: The study drew post-COVID samples a median 101 days after diagnosis (range 35 to 161). Cultures that served as controls received a CEFX pool, an HIV-1 Nef pool, or no peptide. Study observations and caveats: A comparatively limited set of convalescent patients was examined, with no early post-infection timepoints.

As concerns this clonotype: The antigen remains undetermined.

Noted treatment: roughly 11-day PBMC culture with coronavirus spike peptide pools or control peptides (ViraFEST assay). Oncomine TCR Beta short-read sequencing was applied to DNA from cultured CD4+ T cells. TCRdb redid the calling of the PCR reads with MiXCR, one entry per CDR3 protein. The table has about 10,000 distinct CDR3 sequences, about two thirds seen once; the top ten hold 26%. CDR1 and CDR2 from the germline V gene are DFQATT and SNEGSKA (reference sequence). Trimming left V 5 bases short and J 1 base short, with 22 bases between. The CDR3 loop spans 17 amino acids. This material consisted of CD4+ T cells from blood, cultured in vitro, taken before SARS-CoV-2 vaccination. The genes are TRBV20-1 and TRBJ2-3, with a weak D call TRBD1 (5 bases). The clonotype comes from a human donor who had recovered from COVID-19. The CDR3 coding sequence is TGCAGTGCTGTGATTCCCCAGGGTGGGGCGGGCACAGATACGCAGTATTTT. As protein: CSAVIPQGGAGTDTQYF.